The present T cell receptor beta chain was sequenced within a study of T cells after somatic rescue of genetic block. Only in-frame clones appear in the TCRdb table, and some are missing; sequencing was by immunoSEQ multiplex PCR. Among approximately 10,000 clones, 74% were seen once, and the ten largest hold roughly 22%. V dropped 5 bases and J dropped 3; count of bases not matched to a gene: 8. From germline, CDR1 is SGHTA and CDR2 FQGTGA. The CDR3 contains 16 residues. Input material: peripheral blood mononuclear cells (PBMCs). The genes are TRBV7-3 and TRBJ2-5; 11 bases are shared with TRBD2. The source is a boy between 5 and 17 years old. In DNA, the CDR3 is TGTGCCAGCAGCCCTCAACTAGCGGGGGCGAAAGAGACCCAGTACTTC. It translates to CASSPQLAGAKETQYF.